This T cell receptor (beta chain) was retrieved from a study of shared clonotypes between healthy human individuals. Execution of the assay was at deep level. The protocol was immunoSEQ multiplex PCR, while the TCRdb copy is restricted to in-frame clones and leaves out a portion. The data show under 1,100,000 clones, about four fifths seen once. V shed 5 bases and J 5 bases; nucleotides not matched to a gene: 8. The germline gives CDR1 SNHLY, CDR2 FYNNEI. This CDR3 is built from 14 residues. Everyone who donated was a Caucasian adult who lived in Nashville, Tennessee. Material: memory CD4+ T cells from PBMCs. Subset described: CD45RA-negative fraction. V gene TRBV2 combines with J gene TRBJ2-5; TRBD1 aligns across 7 bases. This TCR was recovered from a man aged 18 to 35 in good health. Some clones in this sample may be carry-over from other donors' samples. The CDR3 region is CASSRQTGYETQYF. The CDR3 region has the DNA TGTGCCAGCAGTAGACAGACAGGGTACGAGACCCAGTACTTC.